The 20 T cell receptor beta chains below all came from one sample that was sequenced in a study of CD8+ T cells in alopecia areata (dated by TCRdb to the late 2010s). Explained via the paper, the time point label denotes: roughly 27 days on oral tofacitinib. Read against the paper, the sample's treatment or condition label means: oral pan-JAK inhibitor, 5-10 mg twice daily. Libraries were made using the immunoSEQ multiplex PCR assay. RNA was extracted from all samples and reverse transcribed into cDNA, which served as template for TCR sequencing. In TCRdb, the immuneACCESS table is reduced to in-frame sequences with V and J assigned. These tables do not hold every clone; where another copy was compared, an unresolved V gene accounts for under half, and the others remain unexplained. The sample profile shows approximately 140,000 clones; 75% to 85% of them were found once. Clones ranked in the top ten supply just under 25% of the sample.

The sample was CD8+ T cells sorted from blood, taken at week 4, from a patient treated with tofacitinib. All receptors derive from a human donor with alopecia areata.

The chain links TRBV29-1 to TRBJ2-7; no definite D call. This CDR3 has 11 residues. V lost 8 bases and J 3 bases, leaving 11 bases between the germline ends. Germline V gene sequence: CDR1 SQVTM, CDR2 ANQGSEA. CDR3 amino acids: CSYGTDYEQYF. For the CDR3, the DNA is TGCAGCTACGGCACTGACTACGAGCAGTACTTC.

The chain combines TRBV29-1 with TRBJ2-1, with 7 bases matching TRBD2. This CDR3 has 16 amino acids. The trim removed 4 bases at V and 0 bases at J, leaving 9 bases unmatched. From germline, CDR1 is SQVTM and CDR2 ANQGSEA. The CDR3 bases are TGCAGCGTTGGGGACGGGGGGTCATACTCCTACAATGAGCAGTTCTTC. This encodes CSVGDGGSYSYNEQFF.

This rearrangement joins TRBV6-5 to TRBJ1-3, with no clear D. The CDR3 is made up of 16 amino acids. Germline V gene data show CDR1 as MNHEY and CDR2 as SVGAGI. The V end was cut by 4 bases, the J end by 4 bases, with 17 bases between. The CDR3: CASSFSTHPGGNTIYF. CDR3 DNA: TGTGCCAGCAGTTTTTCGACGCATCCGGGAGGAAACACCATATATTTT.

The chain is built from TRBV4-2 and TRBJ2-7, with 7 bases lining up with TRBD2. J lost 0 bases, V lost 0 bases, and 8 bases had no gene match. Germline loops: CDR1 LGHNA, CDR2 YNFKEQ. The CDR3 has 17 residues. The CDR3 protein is CASSQEATGRASYEQYF. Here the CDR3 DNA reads TGTGCCAGCAGCCAAGAGGCGACGGGGAGGGCCTCCTACGAGCAGTACTTC.

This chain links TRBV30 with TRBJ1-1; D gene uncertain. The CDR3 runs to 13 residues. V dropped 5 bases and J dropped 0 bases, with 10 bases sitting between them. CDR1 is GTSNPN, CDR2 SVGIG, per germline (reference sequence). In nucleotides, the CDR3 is TGTGCCTGGGATCGAAAGATGAACACTGAAGCTTTCTTT. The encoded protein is CAWDRKMNTEAFF.

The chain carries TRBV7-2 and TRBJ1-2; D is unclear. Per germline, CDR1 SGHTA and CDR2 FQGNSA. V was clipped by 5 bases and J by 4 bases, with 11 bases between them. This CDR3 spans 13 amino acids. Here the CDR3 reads CASSLSGRYGYTF. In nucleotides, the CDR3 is TGTGCCAGCAGCCTTAGCGGACGCTATGGCTACACCTTC. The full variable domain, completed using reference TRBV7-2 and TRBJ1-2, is GAGVSQSPSNKVTEKGKDVELRCDPISGHTALYWYRQSLGQGLEFLIYFQGNSAPDKSGLPSDRFSAERTGGSVSTLTIQRTQQEDSAVYLCASSLSGRYGYTFGSGTRLTVV.

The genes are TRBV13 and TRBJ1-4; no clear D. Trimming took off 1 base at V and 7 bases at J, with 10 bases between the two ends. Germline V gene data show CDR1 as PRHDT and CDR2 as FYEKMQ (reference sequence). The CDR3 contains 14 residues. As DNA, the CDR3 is TGTGCCAGCAGCTTAGTTTCCAGCGGTGAAAAACTGTTTTTT. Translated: CASSLVSSGEKLFF.

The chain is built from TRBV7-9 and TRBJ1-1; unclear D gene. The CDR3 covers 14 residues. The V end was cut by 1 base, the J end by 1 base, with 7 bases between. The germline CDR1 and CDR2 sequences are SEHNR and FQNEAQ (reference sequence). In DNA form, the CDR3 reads TGTGCCAGCAGCTTAGTGGAGGGGAACACTGAAGCTTTCTTT. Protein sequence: CASSLVEGNTEAFF.

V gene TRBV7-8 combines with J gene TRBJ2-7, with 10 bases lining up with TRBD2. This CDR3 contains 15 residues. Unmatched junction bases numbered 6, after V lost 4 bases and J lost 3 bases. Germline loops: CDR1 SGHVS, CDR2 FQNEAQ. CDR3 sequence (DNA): TGTGCCAGCAGCTGGGGTAGCGGGGGGAGCTACGAGCAGTACTTC. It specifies CASSWGSGGSYEQYF.

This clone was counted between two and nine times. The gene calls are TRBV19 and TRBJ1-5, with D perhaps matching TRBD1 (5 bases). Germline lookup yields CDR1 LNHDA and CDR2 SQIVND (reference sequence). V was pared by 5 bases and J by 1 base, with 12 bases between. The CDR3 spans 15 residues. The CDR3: CASSPGFNSNQPQHF. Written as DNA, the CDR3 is TGTGCCAGTAGTCCAGGGTTTAACAGCAATCAGCCCCAGCATTTT. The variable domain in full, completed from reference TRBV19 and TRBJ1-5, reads DGGITQSPKYLFRKEGQNVTLSCEQNLNHDAMYWYRQDPGQGLRLIYYSQIVNDFQKGDIAEGYSVSREKKESFPLTVTSAQKNPTAFYLCASSPGFNSNQPQHFGDGTRLSIL.

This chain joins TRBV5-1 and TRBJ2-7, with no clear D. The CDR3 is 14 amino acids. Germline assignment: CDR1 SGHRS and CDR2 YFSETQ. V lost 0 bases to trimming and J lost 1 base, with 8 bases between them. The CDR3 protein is CASSLGTESYEQYF. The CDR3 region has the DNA TGCGCCAGCAGCTTGGGGACGGAGTCCTACGAGCAGTACTTC.

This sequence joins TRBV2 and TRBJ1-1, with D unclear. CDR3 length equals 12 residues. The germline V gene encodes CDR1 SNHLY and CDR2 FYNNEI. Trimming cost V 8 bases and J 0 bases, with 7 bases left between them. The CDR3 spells CASGSMNTEAFF. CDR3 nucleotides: TGTGCCAGCGGTAGCATGAACACTGAAGCTTTCTTT.

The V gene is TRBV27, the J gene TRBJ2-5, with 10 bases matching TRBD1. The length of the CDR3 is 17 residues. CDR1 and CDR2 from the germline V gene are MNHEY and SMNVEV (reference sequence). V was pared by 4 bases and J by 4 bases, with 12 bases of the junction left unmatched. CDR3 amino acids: CASSSRDRGILGETQYF. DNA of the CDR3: TGTGCCAGCAGTTCCCGGGACAGGGGAATTTTGGGAGAGACCCAGTACTTC.

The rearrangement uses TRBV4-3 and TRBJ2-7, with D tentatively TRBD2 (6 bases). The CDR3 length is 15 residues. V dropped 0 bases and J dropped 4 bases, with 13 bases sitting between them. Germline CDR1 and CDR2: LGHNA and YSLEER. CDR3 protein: CASSQDRDGLYEQYF. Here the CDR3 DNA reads TGCGCCAGCAGCCAAGATAGGGACGGACTATACGAGCAGTACTTC.

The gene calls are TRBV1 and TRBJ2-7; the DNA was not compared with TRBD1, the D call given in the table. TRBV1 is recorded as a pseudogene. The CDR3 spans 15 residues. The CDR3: CTSSPRQGPPYEQYF. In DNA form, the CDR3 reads TGCACCAGCAGCCCACGACAGGGTCCCCCCTACGAGCAGTACTTC.

CDR3 sequence reads: CASSQGPGQAYEQYF. The CDR3 DNA reads as TGCGCCAGCAGCCAAGGACCCGGACAGGCCTACGAGCAGTACTTC. The chain links TRBV4-1 to TRBJ2-7; 7 bases fit TRBD1. With V trimmed by 1 base and J by 2 bases, 5 bases remained unmatched. Germline V gene lookup returns CDR1 MGHRA and CDR2 YSYEKL. This CDR3 has 15 residues.

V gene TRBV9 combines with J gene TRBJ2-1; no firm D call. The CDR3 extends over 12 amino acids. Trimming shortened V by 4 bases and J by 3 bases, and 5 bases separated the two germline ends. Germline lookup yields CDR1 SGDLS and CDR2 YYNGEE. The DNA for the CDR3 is TGTGCCAGCAGCTACGGCTACAATGAGCAGTTCTTC. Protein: CASSYGYNEQFF.

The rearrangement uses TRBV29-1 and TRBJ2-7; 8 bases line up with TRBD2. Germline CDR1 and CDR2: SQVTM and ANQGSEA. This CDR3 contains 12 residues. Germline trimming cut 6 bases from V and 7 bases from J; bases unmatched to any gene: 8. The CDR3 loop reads CSVAGGGAEQYF. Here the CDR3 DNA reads TGCAGCGTGGCCGGGGGGGGAGCTGAGCAGTACTTC.

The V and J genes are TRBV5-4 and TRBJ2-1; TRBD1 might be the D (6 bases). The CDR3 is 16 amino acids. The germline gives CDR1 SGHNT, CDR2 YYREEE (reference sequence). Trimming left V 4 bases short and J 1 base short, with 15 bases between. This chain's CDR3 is CASSPTGTNSYNEQFF. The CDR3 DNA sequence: TGTGCCAGCAGCCCCACCGGGACAAATTCCTACAATGAGCAGTTCTTC.

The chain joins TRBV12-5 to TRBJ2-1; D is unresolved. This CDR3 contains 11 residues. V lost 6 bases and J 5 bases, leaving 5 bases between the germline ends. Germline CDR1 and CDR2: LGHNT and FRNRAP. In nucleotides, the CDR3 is TGTGCTAGTGGACCAGACAATGAGCAGTTCTTC. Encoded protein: CASGPDNEQFF.